These T cell receptor beta chains were read from a single sample in a study of patients and donors after allogeneic stem cell transplantation. TCRdb analysed the RT-PCR reads with MiXCR anew, one entry per CDR3 protein. Among approximately 200,000 distinct CDR3 sequences listed, more than 35% were seen once. The sequenced sample was blood, either unsorted or a sorted T cell fraction (not recorded which). Source of these receptors: a human donor who was either an allogeneic HSCT recipient or a stem cell or donor lymphocyte infusion donor (not recorded which). It is not recorded whose cells these are; they may come from a transplant donor. The CDR3 runs from the conserved cysteine through the conserved F or W. A D gene is named only where the DNA matches it firmly. Only some rows state a clone size, as once, few, many or a class for expanded clones.

D gene | J gene | clone size | V gene | CDR3 DNA | CDR3 protein
TRBD2 | TRBJ2-1 | once | TRBV5-1 | TGCGCCAGCAGCTTTCAGAGGGGACGACTAGCGGATTGGATCAGCTCCTACAATGAGCAGTTCTTC | CASSFQRGRLADWISSYNEQFF
NA | TRBJ2-3 | NA | TRBV6-2/TRBV6-3 | TGTGCCAGCAGCGCGGCCCAGTTTGGGACAGATACGCAGTATTTT | CASSAAQFGTDTQYF
NA | TRBJ1-1 | few | TRBV29-1 | TGCAGCGTTGGGGGACTGATAAACACTGAAGCTTTCTTT | CSVGGLINTEAFF
NA | TRBJ2-3 | few | TRBV12-3/TRBV12-4 | TGTGCCAGCAGTTTTAGAGATACGCAGTATTTT | CASSFRDTQYF
TRBD1 | TRBJ2-5 | few | TRBV27 | TGTGCCAGCAGTCCCAGGACAGGGGAAGAGACCCAGTACTTC | CASSPRTGEETQYF
NA | TRBJ1-1 | NA | TRBV6-5 | TGTGCCAGCAGCCCGGACTCCGTCCGTTTAAACACTGAAGCTTTCTTT | CASSPDSVRLNTEAFF
NA | TRBJ1-1 | few | TRBV9 | TGTGCCAGCAGCGTAGAAGGGCAGAGAAACACTGAAGCTTTCTTT | CASSVEGQRNTEAFF
NA | TRBJ2-5 | few | TRBV3-1 | TGTGCCAGCAGCCAAACGGGCCTCGGAGACTCTAGGGAGACCCAGTACTTC | CASSQTGLGDSRETQYF
TRBD1 | TRBJ2-1 | NA | TRBV7-9 | TGTGCCAGCAGCACCCGACAGGGGTTGGATTACAATGAGCAGTTCTTC | CASSTRQGLDYNEQFF
TRBD1 | TRBJ1-5 | few | TRBV7-6 | TGTGCCAGCAGCCTCGGGACAGCCGGCAATCAGCCCCAGCATTTT | CASSLGTAGNQPQHF
NA | TRBJ2-2 | NA | TRBV7-2 | TGTGCCAGCAGCTTAAACAGACTCACCGGGGAGCTGTTTTTT | CASSLNRLTGELFF
NA | TRBJ1-5 | few | TRBV4-3 | TGCGCCAGCAGCCAAGATGCCCGCGGGCATCAGCCCCAGCATTTT | CASSQDARGHQPQHF
TRBD1 | TRBJ1-5 | NA | TRBV6-5 | TGTGCCAGCAAGGGGGCTTGGGATCAGCCCCAGCATTTT | CASKGAWDQPQHF
TRBD1 | TRBJ1-2 | once | TRBV13 | TGTGCCAGCAGCGCCGGGACAGGGAGCCTCTATGGCTACACCTTC | CASSAGTGSLYGYTF
NA | TRBJ1-1 | NA | TRBV21-1 | TGTGCCAGCAGCAAATTAGTTGCCTCCGTGAGAGACGCCGTGAACACTGAAGCTTTCTTT | CASSKLVASVRDAVNTEAFF
NA | TRBJ1-1 | few | TRBV10-3 | TGTGCCATCAGTGAGCAGGGCCGAAACACTGAAGCTTTCTTT | CAISEQGRNTEAFF
NA | TRBJ2-3 | NA | TRBV12-3/TRBV12-4 | TGTGCCAGCACCCAAAGGACTTTCTACACGTCGGGGGATACGCAGTATTTT | CASTQRTFYTSGDTQYF
NA | TRBJ2-7 | NA | TRBV9 | TGTGCCAGCAGCGTACAGGGCACCTACGAGCAGTACTTC | CASSVQGTYEQYF
NA | TRBJ2-3 | few | TRBV5-1 | TGCGCCAGCAGCTTGGGGCTAGGAGGCACAGATACGCAGTATTTT | CASSLGLGGTDTQYF
NA | TRBJ1-3 | NA | TRBV7-8 | TGTGCCAGCAGCCCGCAGGACTCTGGAAACACCATATATTTT | CASSPQDSGNTIYF
NA | TRBJ2-1 | few | TRBV12-3/TRBV12-4 | TGTGCCAGCAGTTTCCCCCGGGATTCCTACAATGAGCAGTTCTTC | CASSFPRDSYNEQFF
TRBD1 | TRBJ1-1 | NA | TRBV27 | TGTGCCAGCAGTTTCACCTCCGGGACAGTAGACACTGAAGCTTTCTTT | CASSFTSGTVDTEAFF
NA | TRBJ2-7 | NA | TRBV15 | TGTGCCACCAGCAGAGGAGGCGGGTTACTCTACGAGCAGTACTTC | CATSRGGGLLYEQYF